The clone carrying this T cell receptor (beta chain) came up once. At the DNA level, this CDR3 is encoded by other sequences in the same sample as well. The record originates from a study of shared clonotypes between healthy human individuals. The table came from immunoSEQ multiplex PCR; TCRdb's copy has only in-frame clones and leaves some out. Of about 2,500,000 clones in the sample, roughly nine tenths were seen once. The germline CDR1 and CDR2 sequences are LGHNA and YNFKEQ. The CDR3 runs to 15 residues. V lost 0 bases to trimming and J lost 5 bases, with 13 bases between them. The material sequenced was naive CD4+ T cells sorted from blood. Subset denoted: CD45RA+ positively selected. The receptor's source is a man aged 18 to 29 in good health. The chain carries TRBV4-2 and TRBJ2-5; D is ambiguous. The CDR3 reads CASSQDRGREETQYF. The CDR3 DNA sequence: TGTGCCAGCAGCCAAGATCGTGGCAGAGAGGAGACCCAGTACTTC.